This TCR beta chain was found in a study of blood T cell repertoires in COVID-19. About the study: Both acute and convalescent COVID-19 samples were obtained from the United States, Italy and Spain. Nucleic acid was either cDNA or gDNA, and it came from T cells, B-cell-depleted T cells, or PBMCs.

The CDR3 spans 16 residues. V lost 4 bases, J lost 4 bases, and 7 bases stayed unmatched. Germline V lookup: CDR1 LGHDT, CDR2 YNNKEL (reference sequence). This clone has just one count. Original processing methods: The authors estimated nucleated cell counts from reference gene primer amplification. Method: immunoSEQ multiplex PCR; TCRdb's copy keeps in-frame clones and lacks some. From that table come the V and J calls and clone size; the DNA was used to work out D and trimming. The sample has about 80,000 clones, 60% to 80% seen once. Sequencing input: peripheral blood. The chain carries TRBV3-1 (or the pseudogene TRBV3-2) and TRBJ2-3; 11 nucleotides agree with TRBD2. This receptor was obtained from a man in his sixties or seventies with active or convalescent COVID-19. DNA for the CDR3: TGTGCCAGCAGCCCGATAGCGGGGGGGTTGGCAGATACGCAGTATTTT. Its protein is CASSPIAGGLADTQYF.